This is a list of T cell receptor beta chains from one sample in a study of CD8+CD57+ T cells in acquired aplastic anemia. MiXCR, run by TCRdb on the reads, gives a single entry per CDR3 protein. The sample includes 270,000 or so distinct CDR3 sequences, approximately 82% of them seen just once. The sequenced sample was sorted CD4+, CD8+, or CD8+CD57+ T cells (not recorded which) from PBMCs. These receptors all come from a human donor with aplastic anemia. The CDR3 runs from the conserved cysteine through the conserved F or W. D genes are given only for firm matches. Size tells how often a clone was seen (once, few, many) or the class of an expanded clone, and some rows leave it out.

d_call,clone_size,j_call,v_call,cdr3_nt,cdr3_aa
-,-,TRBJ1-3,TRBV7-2,TGTGCCAGCAGCTTAGCAGGGTGTCCCAATACGAAGTATTTT,CASSLAGCPNTKYF
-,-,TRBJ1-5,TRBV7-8,TGTGCCAGCAGCGTAGGGGTAGCGACCGATCCGCCCCAGCATTTT,CASSVGVATDPPQHF
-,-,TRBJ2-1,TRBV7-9,TGTGCCAGCAGCGATGGGAGGAGCCGTGGGAAGGACTTC,CASSDGRSRGKDF
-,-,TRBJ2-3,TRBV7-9,TGTGCCAGCAGCTTAGTTCCTGCTAATGAGCAGTTCTTCTTT,CASSLVPANEQFFF
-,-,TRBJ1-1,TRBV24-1,TGTGCCACCAGTGTGGGGGACACTGAAGCTTTCTTT,CATSVGDTEAFF
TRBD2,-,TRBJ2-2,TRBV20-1,TGCAGTGCTCCCAGCGGGGACCGCGGGGAGCTGTTTTTT,CSAPSGDRGELFF
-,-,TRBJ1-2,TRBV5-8,TGTGCCAGCAGCTTGGAGGGTGACTATGGCTACACCTTC,CASSLEGDYGYTF
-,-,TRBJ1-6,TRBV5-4,TGTGCCAGCAGCTTTACTAGCGTACTTTCACCCCTCCACTTT,CASSFTSVLSPLHF
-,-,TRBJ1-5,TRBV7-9,-,CASSVAFTSSTSDF
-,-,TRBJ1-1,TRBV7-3,TGTGCCAGCAGCTTAGCGAAGCGGGGGAACTACAATGAGTTCTTT,CASSLAKRGNYNEFF
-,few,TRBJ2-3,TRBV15,TGTGCCACCAGCATAGCGAGAGAGCAAGAGACGCAGTACTTT,CATSIAREQETQYF
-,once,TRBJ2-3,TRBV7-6,TGTGCCAGCAGCTTAGGGTCCGATAATGCACCCCTGTACTTT,CASSLGSDNAPLYF
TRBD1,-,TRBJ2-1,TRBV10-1,TGCGCCAGCGGACAACACAGGGACAGCAATGAGCAGTTCTTC,CASGQHRDSNEQFF
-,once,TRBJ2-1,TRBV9,TGTGCCAGCGGTGAAGTAGGGAGCGGCCCGTACTTCGATGAGCAGTTCTTC,CASGEVGSGPYFDEQFF
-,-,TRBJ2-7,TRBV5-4,TGTGCCACCAGCGACGGAGACCTAGCCTACGAGCAGTACTTC,CATSDGDLAYEQYF
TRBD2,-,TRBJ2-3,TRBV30,TGTGCCTGGAGTCCGGGGGGGGCAGATACGCAGTATTTT,CAWSPGGADTQYF
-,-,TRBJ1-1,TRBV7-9,TGTGCCAGCAGCTTTTTGACAGGGAACACTGAAGCTTTCTTT,CASSFLTGNTEAFF
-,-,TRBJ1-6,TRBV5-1,TGCGCCAGCAGCTTGGAGGGCAGGGATTCACCCCTCCACTTT,CASSLEGRDSPLHF
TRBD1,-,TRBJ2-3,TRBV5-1,TGCGCCAGCAGCCCAGACACAGGGGTGGCGGAAGATACGCAGTATTTT,CASSPDTGVAEDTQYF
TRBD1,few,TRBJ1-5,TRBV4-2,TGTGCCAGCAGTGAACAGGGGTATGGGGAGCAGCCCCAGCATTTT,CASSEQGYGEQPQHF
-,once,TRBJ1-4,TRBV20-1,TGCAGTGCTAGCTCGAGTGGCAAGGGAGGTGAAAAACTGTTTTTT,CSASSSGKGGEKLFF
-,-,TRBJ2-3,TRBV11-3,TGTGCCAGCAGCTCGGGATGGGGGGATACGCAGTATTTT,CASSSGWGDTQYF
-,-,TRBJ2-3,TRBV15,TGTGCCAGCAGGAACGGGAGCGCGGAAACGCAGTATTTC,CASRNGSAETQYF
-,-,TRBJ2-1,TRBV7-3,TGTGCCAGCAGCTTGGGACGCGGCCCCTACGAGCAGTACTTCTTC,CASSLGRGPYEQYFF
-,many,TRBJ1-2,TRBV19,TGTGCCAGTGGTACCCAATCCAGGGGTGGTGGCTACACCTTC,CASGTQSRGGGYTF
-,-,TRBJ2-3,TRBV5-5,TGTGCCAGCCGGGCCGGACGGACAGATACGCAGTATTTT,CASRAGRTDTQYF
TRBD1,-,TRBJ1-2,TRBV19,TGTGCCAGTAGTATCCCCGGGACAGGGGGCAGAGTTGGCTACACCTTC,CASSIPGTGGRVGYTF
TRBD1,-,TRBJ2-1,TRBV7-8,TGTGCCAGCAGCTTTCATCCAAACGGGACAGCCCTTGCCCAGTTCTTC,CASSFHPNGTALAQFF
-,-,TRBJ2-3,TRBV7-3,TGTGCCAGCAGCCATCCCTATAGCCACACTCCGGGAATGTTT,CASSHPYSHTPGMF
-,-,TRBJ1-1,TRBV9,TGCGCCAGCAGCGGGGCAGAGAGTCAGCCCCGGCATTCTGAAGCTTTCTTT,CASSGAESQPRHSEAFF
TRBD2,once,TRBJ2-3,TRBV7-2,TGTGGCAGCGTCCTAGCGGGAGGTCCCGATACGCAGTATTTT,CGSVLAGGPDTQYF
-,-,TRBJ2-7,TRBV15,TGTGCCACCAGCGGCGGGGGCGTAGAATACGAGCAGTACTTC,CATSGGGVEYEQYF
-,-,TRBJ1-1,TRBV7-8,TGTGCCAGCAGCTTAGCGGACGGACACGGAGGAAACTCTGAAGCTCTCTTT,CASSLADGHGGNSEALF
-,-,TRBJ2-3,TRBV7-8,TGTGCCAGCAGCTTTCATCCAGACAGGACAGCCCTTTACTATTTT,CASSFHPDRTALYYF
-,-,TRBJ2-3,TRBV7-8,TGTGCCAGCGGCGTCGGGGGCGGACCCAAGAAGCATTTT,CASGVGGGPKKHF
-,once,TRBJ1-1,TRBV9,TGTGCCAGCAGCGAAGGCGGTGCGGGCTTCGGTTATGCTTTCTTT,CASSEGGAGFGYAFF
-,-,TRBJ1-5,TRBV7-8,TGTGCCAGCAGCTTGCAGCTAGGGGCCGAGACCCAGCATTTT,CASSLQLGAETQHF
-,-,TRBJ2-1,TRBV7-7,TGTGCTAGCAGCCTTGGTGGTTTTGGGGATGAGCAGTTCTTC,CASSLGGFGDEQFF
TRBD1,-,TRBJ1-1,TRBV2,TGTGCCAGCAGCGGAAGGACAGGGCCGAACACTGAAGCTTTCTTT,CASSGRTGPNTEAFF
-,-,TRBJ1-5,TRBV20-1,-,CSASDRYVRFGVSNQPQHF
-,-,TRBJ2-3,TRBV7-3,TGTGCCAGCAGCGCCGGGGGAGGTTCAGATACGCAGTATTTT,CASSAGGGSDTQYF
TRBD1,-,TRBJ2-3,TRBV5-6,TGTGCCAGCAGCGAAGACAGGGAGAGCACAGATACGCAGTATTTT,CASSEDRESTDTQYF
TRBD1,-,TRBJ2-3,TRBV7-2,TGTGCCAGCAGGGAAGGGGGCACTCATACGCAGCAGTTT,CASREGGTHTQQF
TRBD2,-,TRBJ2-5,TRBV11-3,TGTGCCAGCACCTGGTGGGCTAGCGGGGGGCAAGAGACCCAGTGCTTC,CASTWWASGGQETQCF
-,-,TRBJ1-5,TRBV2,TGTGCCAGCAGGGGGCGGGAGAGCACAGATACGCAGCATTTT,CASRGRESTDTQHF
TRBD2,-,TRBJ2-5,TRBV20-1,TGCAGTGCTAGTCTGGCTAGCGGGGGGTTCCAGGAGACCCAGTACTTC,CSASLASGGFQETQYF
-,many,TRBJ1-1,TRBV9,TGTGCCAGCAGCGTCGACAGCGCCTCCTATAATTCACCTTTCTTT,CASSVDSASYNSPFF
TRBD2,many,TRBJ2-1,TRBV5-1,TGCGCCAGCAGCTGGACTAGCGGGGGGGTGGATGAGCAGTTCTTC,CASSWTSGGVDEQFF
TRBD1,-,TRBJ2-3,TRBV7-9,TGTGCCAGCAGTCCCTCGGACAGGGGATATGCCTACAACTTT,CASSPSDRGYAYNF
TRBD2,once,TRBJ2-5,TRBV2,TGTGCCAGCAGCGTAGGGTCAGCGGGGGAATCGACCCAGTACTTC,CASSVGSAGESTQYF
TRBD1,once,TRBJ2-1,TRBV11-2,TGTGCCAGCAGCTTAGATCTGACAGGGAACACTGGGAATGAGCAGTTCTTC,CASSLDLTGNTGNEQFF
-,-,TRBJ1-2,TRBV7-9,TGTGCCAGCAGCTTAGCGGGTAGCTACCTGGCCAACGTCTACACCTTC,CASSLAGSYLANVYTF
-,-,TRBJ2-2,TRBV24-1,TGTGCCACCAGTGACCGGGACTGGACCGGGGAGCTGTTTTTT,CATSDRDWTGELFF
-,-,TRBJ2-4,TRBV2,TGTGCCAGCGGAGGAGGGGGGAACATTCCGCACTTC,CASGGGGNIPHF
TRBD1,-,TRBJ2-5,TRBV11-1,TGTGCCAGCAGCTATGTTGGGGGACAGCCTGAAGAGACCCAGTACTTC,CASSYVGGQPEETQYF